This T cell receptor beta chain is drawn from a study of blood T cell repertoires in COVID-19. About the study: The United States, Italy and Spain provided the acute and convalescent COVID-19 samples. Sources were T cells, B-cell-depleted T cells, or PBMCs; the material itself was cDNA or gDNA.

Per the authors' pipeline: Scientists estimated how many nucleated cells there were by amplifying reference gene primers. TCRdb's copy holds only in-frame clones and misses some; the assay was immunoSEQ multiplex PCR. V, J and clone size are those of that table, while D and trimming were read from the DNA. The sample gives 200,000 to 300,000 clones, approximately 80% of which show up once; roughly 10% is in the top ten. The CDR3 loop spans 12 amino acids. Trimming shortened V by 2 bases and J by 2 bases, and 3 bases separated the two germline ends. Germline V lookup: CDR1 KGHDR, CDR2 SFDVKD. The material sequenced was peripheral blood. The sequence was obtained from a man aged 80 or over with acute or convalescent COVID-19. The V and J genes are TRBV24-1 and TRBJ2-7; no clear D gene. CDR3 protein: CATSDSAYEQYF. CDR3 sequence (DNA): TGTGCCACCAGTGATTCAGCCTACGAGCAGTACTTC.